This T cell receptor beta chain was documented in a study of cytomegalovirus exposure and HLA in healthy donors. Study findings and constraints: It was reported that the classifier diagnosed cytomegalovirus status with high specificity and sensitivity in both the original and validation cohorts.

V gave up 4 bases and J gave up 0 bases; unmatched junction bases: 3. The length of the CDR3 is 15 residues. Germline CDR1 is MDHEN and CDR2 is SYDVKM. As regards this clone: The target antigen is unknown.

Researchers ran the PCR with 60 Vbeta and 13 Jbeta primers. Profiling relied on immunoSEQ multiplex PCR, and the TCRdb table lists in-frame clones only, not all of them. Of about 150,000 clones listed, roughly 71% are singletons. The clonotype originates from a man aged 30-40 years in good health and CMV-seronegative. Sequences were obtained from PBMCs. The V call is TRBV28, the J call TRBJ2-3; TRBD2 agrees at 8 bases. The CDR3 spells CASSSTSASTDTQYF. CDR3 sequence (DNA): TGTGCCAGCAGTTCGACTAGCGCGAGCACAGATACGCAGTATTTT.